This TCR beta chain was obtained from a study of blood T cell repertoires in COVID-19. Study-wide context: Specimens from acute and convalescent COVID-19 originated in the United States, Italy and Spain. From T cells, B-cell-depleted T cells, or PBMCs came the material, which was cDNA or gDNA.

Libraries were prepared by immunoSEQ multiplex PCR; TCRdb keeps only in-frame clonotypes and omits some of them. The sample includes roughly 200,000 clones, around 83% seen only once; the top ten take around 8.1%. There are 11 residues in the CDR3. Germline values: CDR1 SQVTM, CDR2 ANQGSEA. Trimming took off 4 bases at V and 6 bases at J, with 9 bases between the two ends. The sequence was obtained from a man aged 35-49 years with active or convalescent COVID-19. The V call is TRBV29-1, the J call TRBJ1-1, with D unclear. The sample was peripheral blood. Here the CDR3 DNA reads TGCAGCGTTGGGGCGGGTGCTGAAGCTTTCTTT. Amino acid sequence: CSVGAGAEAFF.